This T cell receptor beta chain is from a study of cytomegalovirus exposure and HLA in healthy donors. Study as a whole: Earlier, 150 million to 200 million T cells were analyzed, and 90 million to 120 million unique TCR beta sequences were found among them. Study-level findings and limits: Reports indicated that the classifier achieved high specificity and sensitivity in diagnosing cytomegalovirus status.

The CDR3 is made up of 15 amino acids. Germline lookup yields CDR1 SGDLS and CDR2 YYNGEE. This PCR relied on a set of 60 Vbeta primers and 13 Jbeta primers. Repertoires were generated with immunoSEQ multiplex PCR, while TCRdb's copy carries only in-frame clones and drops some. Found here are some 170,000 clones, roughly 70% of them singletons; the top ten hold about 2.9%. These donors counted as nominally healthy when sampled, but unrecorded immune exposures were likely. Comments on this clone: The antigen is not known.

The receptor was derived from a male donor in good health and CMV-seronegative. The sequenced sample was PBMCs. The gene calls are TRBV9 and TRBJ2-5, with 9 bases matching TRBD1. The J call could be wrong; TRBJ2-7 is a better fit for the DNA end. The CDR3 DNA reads TGTGCCAGCAGCGCAGCCGGGACAGGGCTCTACGAGCAGTACTTC. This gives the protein CASSAAGTGLYEQYF.